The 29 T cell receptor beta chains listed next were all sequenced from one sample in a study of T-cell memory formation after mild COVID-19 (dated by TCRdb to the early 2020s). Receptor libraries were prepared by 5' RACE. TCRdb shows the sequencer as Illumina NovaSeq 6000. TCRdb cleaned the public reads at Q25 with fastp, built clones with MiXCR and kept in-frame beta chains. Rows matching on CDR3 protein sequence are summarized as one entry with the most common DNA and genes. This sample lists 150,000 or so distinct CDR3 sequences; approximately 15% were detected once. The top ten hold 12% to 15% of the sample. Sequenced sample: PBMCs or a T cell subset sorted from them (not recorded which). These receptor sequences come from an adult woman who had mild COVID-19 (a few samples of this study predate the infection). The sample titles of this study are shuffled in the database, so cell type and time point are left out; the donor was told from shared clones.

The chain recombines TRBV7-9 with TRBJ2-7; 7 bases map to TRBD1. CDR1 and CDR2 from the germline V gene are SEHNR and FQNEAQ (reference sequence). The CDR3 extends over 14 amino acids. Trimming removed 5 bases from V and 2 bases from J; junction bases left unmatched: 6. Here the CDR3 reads CASSRPGQTYEQYF. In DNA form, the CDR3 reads TGTGCCAGCAGCAGACCGGGACAGACCTACGAGCAGTACTTC.

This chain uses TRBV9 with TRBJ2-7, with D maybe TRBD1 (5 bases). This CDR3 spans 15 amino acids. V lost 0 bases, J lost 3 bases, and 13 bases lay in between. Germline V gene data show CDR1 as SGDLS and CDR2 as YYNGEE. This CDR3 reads CASSVGGREGYEQYF. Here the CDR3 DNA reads TGTGCCAGCAGCGTAGGGGGCAGGGAAGGCTACGAGCAGTACTTC.

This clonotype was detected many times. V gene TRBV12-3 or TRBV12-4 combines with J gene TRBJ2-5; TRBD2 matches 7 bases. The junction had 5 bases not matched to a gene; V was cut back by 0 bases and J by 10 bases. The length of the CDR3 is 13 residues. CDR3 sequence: CASSLARLADQYF. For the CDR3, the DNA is TGTGCCAGCAGTTTAGCGCGACTAGCCGACCAGTACTTC.

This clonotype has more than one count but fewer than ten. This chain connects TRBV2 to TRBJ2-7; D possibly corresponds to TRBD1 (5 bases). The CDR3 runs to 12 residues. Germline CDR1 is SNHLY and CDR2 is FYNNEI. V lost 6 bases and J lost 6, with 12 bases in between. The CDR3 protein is CASSQGISEQYF. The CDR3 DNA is TGTGCCAGCAGCCAGGGAATAAGCGAGCAGTACTTC.

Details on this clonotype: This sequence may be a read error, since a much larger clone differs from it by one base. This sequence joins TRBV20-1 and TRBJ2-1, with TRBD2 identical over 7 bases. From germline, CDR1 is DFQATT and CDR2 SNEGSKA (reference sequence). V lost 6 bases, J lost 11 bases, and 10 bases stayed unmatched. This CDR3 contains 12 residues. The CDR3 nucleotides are TGCAGTGCGTCTAGCGGTTTAGATAAGCAGTTCTTC. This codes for CSASSGLDKQFF.

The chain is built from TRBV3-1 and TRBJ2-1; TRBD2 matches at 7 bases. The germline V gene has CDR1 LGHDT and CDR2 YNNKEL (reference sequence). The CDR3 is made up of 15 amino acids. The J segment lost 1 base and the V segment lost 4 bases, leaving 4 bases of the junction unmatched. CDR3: CASSLPSGSYNEQFF. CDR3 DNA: TGTGCCAGCAGCCTACCTAGCGGATCCTACAATGAGCAGTTCTTC.

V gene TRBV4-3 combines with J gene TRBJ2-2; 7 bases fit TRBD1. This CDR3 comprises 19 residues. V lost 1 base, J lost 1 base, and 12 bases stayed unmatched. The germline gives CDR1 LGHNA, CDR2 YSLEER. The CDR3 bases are TGCGCCAGCAGCCAAGCTCTCGACAGGGAACTTGAGAACACCGGGGAGCTGTTTTTT. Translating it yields CASSQALDRELENTGELFF.

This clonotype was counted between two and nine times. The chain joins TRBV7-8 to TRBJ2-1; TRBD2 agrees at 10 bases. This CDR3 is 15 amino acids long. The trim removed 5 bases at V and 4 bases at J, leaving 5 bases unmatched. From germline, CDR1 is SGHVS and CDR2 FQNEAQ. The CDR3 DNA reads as TGTGCCAGCAGCCTACTAGCGGGAAAGTACAATGAGCAGTTCTTC. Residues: CASSLLAGKYNEQFF.

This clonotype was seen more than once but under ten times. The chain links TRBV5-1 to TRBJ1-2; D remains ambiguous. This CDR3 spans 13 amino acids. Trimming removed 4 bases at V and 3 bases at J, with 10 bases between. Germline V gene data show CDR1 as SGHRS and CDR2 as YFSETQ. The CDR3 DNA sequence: TGCGCCAGCAGCCCGATCACAGACTATGGCTACACCTTC. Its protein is CASSPITDYGYTF.

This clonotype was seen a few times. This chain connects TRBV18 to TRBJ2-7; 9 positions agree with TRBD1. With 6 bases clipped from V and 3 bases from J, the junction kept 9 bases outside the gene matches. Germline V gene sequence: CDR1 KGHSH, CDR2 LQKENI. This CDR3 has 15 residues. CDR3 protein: CASSLTGTGSYEQYF. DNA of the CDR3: TGTGCCAGCTCGCTAACCGGGACAGGGAGCTACGAGCAGTACTTC.

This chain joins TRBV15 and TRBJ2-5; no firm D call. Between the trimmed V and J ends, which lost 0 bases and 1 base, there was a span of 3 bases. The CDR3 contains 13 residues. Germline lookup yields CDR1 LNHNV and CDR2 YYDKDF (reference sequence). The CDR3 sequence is CATSRDLQETQYF. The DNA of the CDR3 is TGTGCCACCAGCAGAGATCTCCAAGAGACCCAGTACTTC.

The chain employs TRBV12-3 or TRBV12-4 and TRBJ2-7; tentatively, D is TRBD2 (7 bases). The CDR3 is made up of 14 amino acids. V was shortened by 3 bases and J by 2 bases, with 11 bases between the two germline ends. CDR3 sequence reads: CASSFGGGPYEQYF. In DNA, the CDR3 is TGTGCCAGCAGTTTTGGGGGGGGGCCCTACGAGCAGTACTTC.

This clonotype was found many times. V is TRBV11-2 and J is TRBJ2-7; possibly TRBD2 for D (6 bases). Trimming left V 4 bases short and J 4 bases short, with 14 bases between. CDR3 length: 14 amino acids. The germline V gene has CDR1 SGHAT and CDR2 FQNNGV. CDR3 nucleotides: TGTGCCAGCAGCTCGGACTATGGGGGTTACGAGCAGTACTTC. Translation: CASSSDYGGYEQYF.

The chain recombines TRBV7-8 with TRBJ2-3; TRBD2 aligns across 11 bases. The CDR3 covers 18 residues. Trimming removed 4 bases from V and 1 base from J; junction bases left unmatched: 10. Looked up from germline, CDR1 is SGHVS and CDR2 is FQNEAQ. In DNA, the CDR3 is TGTGCCAGCAGCTGGGCTAGCGGGGGGTTGCGGGGCACAGATACGCAGTATTTT. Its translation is CASSWASGGLRGTDTQYF.

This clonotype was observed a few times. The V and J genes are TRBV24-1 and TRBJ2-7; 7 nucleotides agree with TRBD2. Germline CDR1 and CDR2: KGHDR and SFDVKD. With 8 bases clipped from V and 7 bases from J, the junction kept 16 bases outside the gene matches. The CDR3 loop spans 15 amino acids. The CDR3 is CATTLRSGVTREQYF. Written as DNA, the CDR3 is TGTGCCACCACGCTGCGGAGCGGGGTAACAAGGGAGCAGTACTTC.

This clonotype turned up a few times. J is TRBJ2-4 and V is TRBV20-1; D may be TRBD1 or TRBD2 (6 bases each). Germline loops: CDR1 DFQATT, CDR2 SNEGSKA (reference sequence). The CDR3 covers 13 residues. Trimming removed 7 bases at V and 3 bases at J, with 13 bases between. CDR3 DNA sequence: TGCAGTGGGGTCGGGGGCGGCAAAAACATTCAGTACTTC. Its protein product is CSGVGGGKNIQYF.

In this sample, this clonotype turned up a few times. The CDR3 bases are TGTGCCAGCAGCTTACTCGGGACAGGGCATGGCTACACCTTC. This translates into CASSLLGTGHGYTF. This sequence joins TRBV7-9 and TRBJ1-2; TRBD1 agrees at 9 bases. Losses at the gene ends were 2 bases for V and 6 bases for J; bases not matched to a gene: 4. CDR3 size: 14 residues. The germline V gene has CDR1 SEHNR and CDR2 FQNEAQ (reference sequence).

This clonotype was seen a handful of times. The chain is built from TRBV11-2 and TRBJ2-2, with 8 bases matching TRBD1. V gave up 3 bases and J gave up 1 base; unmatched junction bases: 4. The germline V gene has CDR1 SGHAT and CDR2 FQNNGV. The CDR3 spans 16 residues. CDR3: CASSLSGGLNTGELFF. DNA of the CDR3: TGTGCCAGCAGCTTGTCAGGGGGCCTGAACACCGGGGAGCTGTTTTTT.

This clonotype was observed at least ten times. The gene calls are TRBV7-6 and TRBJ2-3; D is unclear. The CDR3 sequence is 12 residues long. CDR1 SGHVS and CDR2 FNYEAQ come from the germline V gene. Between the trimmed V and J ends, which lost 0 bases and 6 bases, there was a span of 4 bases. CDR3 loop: CASSLARDTQYF. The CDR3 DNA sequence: TGTGCCAGCAGCTTAGCGCGGGATACGCAGTATTTT.

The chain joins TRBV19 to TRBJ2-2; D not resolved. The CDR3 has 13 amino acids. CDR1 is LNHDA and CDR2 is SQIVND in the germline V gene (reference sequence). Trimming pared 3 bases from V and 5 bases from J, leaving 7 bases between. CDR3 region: CASSIWRTGELFF. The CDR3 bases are TGTGCCAGTAGTATTTGGAGAACCGGGGAGCTGTTTTTT.

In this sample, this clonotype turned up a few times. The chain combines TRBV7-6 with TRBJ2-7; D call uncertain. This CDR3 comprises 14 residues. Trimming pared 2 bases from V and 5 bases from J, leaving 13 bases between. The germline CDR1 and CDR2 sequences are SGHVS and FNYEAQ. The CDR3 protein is CASSLRQEGNEQYF. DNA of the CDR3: TGTGCCAGCAGCTTAAGGCAGGAAGGTAACGAGCAGTACTTC. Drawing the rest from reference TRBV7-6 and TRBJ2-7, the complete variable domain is GAGVSQSPRYKVTKRGQDVALRCDPISGHVSLYWYRQALGQGPEFLTYFNYEAQQDKSGLPNDRFSAERPEGSISTLTIQRTEQRDSAMYRCASSLRQEGNEQYFGPGTRLTVT.

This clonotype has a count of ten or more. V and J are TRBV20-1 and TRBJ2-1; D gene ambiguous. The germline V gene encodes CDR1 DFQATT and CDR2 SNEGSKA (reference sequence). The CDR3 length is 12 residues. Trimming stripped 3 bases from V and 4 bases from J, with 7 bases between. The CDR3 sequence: CSASNRYNEQFF. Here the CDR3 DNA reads TGCAGTGCTAGTAACCGGTACAATGAGCAGTTCTTC.

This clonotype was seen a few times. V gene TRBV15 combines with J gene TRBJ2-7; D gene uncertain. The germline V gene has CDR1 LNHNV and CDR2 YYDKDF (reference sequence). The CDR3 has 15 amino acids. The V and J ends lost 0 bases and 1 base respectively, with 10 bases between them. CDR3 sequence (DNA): TGTGCCACCAGCAGAGACAGGATCCCTTCCTACGAGCAGTACTTC. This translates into CATSRDRIPSYEQYF. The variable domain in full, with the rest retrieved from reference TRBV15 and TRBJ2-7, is DAMVIQNPRYQVTQFGKPVTLSCSQTLNHNVMYWYQQKSSQAPKLLFHYYDKDFNNEADTPDNFQSRRPNTSFCFLDIRSPGLGDTAMYLCATSRDRIPSYEQYFGPGTRLTVT.

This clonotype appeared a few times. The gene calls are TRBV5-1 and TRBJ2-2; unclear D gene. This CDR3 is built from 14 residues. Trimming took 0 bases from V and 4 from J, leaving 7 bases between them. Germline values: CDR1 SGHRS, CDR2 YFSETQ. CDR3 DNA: TGCGCCAGCAGCTTGGGGGATGTCACCGGGGAGCTGTTTTTT. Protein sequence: CASSLGDVTGELFF.

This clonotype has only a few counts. CDR3 in DNA: TGCAGTGCTAGAGGCGGGGGGCCGAACACCGGGGAGCTGTTTTTT. Its protein product is CSARGGGPNTGELFF. The chain uses TRBV20-1 and TRBJ2-2, with 8 bases that match TRBD2. CDR1 and CDR2 from the germline V gene are DFQATT and SNEGSKA (reference sequence). V lost 1 base, J lost 0 bases, and 1 base stayed unmatched. The CDR3 runs 15 residues.

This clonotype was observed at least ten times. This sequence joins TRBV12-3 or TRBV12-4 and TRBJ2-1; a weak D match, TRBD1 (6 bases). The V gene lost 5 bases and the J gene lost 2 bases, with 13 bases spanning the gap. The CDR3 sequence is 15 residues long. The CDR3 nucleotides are TGTGCCAGCAGTCCACAGGGAGTTCCCTACAATGAGCAGTTCTTC. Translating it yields CASSPQGVPYNEQFF.

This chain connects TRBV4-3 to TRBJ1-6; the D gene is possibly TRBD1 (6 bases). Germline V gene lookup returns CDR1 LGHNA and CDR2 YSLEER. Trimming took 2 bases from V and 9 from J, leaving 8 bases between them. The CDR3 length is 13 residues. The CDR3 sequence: CASSQQQGSPLHF. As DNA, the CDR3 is TGCGCCAGCAGCCAACAACAGGGTTCACCCCTCCACTTT.

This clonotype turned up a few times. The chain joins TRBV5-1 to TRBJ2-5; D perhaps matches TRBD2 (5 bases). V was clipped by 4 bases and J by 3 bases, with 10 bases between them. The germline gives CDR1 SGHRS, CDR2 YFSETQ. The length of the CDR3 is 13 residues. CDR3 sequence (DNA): TGCGCCAGCAGCCCGGGGTCGGAAGAGACCCAGTACTTC. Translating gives CASSPGSEETQYF.

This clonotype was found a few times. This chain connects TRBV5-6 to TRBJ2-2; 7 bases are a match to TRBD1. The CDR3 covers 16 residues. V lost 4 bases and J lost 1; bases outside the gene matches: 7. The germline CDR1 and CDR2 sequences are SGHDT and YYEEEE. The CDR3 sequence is CASSGSDRWNTGELFF. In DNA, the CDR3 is TGTGCCAGCAGCGGCTCGGACAGGTGGAACACCGGGGAGCTGTTTTTT.